This T cell receptor (beta chain) was captured by sequencing in a study of molecular identifiers for immune sequencing clone quantification. Study conclusions and caveats: Single-cell amounts of spiked Jurkat TCR RNA were reportedly detectable among over 900,000 naive cells.

Germline values: CDR1 MNHEY, CDR2 SMNVEV (reference sequence). The CDR3 consists of 14 residues. V dropped 4 bases and J dropped 2; count of bases not matched to a gene: 5. This clonotype appeared many times. Its cognate antigen is unknown. One entry per CDR3 protein results from TCRdb running MiXCR on the PCR reads. The sample includes under 600,000 distinct CDR3 sequences, roughly 24% of them seen just once. This sequence joins TRBV27 and TRBJ2-7, with TRBD2 identical over 7 bases. This TCR was sampled from a human donor in good health. Some libraries in this study had Jurkat cell RNA spiked in. What was sequenced was naive CD8+ T cells from blood, with Jurkat cell RNA spiked in. Subset denoted: FACS-sorted CD8+CD4-CCR7+CD45RA+ naive T cells. CDR3 DNA sequence: TGTGCCAGCAGTTACGGCGGGGGTCCCTACGAGCAGTACTTC. It translates to CASSYGGGPYEQYF.